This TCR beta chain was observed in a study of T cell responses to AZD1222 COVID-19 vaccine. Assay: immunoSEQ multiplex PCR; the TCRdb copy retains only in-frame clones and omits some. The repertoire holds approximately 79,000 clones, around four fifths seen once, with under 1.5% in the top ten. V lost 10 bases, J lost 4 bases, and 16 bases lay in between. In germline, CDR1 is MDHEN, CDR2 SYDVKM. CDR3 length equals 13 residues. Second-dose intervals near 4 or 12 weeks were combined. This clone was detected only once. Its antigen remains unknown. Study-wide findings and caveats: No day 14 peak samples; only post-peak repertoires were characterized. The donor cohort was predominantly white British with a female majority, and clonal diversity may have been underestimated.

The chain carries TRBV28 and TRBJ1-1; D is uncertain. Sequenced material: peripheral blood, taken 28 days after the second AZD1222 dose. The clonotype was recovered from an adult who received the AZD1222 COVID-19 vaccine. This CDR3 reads CAITIPPSTEAFF. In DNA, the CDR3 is TGTGCCATCACTATTCCGCCGAGCACTGAAGCTTTCTTT.